Listed below are T cell receptor beta chains from one sample, sequenced in a study of blood T cell repertoires in COVID-19. Assay: immunoSEQ multiplex PCR; the TCRdb copy retains only in-frame clones and omits some. The repertoire holds more than 95,000 clones, with roughly four fifths as singletons. Material for sequencing was peripheral blood. The receptors here all came from a man between 60 and 70 years old with acute or convalescent COVID-19. Each CDR3 is given with its conserved first and last residue. A D gene is named only where the DNA matches it firmly. Only part of the rows carry a size: once, few, many, or a class if the clone is expanded.

j_gene: TRBJ1-5
abundance: -
d_gene: -
v_gene: TRBV5-5
CDR3aa: CASSKGGGAGQPQHF
CDR3nt: TGTGCCAGCAGCAAGGGAGGAGGGGCCGGTCAGCCCCAGCATTTT

j_gene: TRBJ1-1
abundance: few
d_gene: -
v_gene: TRBV6-5
CDR3aa: CASSLTGLDTEAFF
CDR3nt: TGTGCCAGCAGTTTAACAGGTCTTGACACTGAAGCTTTCTTT

j_gene: TRBJ2-1
abundance: -
d_gene: -
v_gene: TRBV7-3
CDR3aa: CASSLSTLSTEQFF
CDR3nt: TGTGCCAGCAGCTTAAGTACTCTTTCCACTGAGCAGTTCTTC

j_gene: TRBJ2-5
abundance: -
d_gene: -
v_gene: TRBV11-3
CDR3aa: CASSLDSREETQYF
CDR3nt: TGTGCCAGCAGCTTAGATAGCAGGGAAGAGACCCAGTACTTC

j_gene: TRBJ2-5
abundance: few
d_gene: TRBD2
v_gene: TRBV7-2
CDR3aa: CASSLSGSRETQYF
CDR3nt: TGTGCCAGCAGCTTAAGCGGGAGTAGGGAGACCCAGTACTTC

j_gene: TRBJ2-1
abundance: once
d_gene: -
v_gene: TRBV10-1
CDR3aa: CASAAGPLGYNEQFF
CDR3nt: TGCGCCAGCGCGGCAGGGCCGCTGGGTTACAATGAGCAGTTCTTC

j_gene: TRBJ1-4
abundance: few
d_gene: TRBD1
v_gene: TRBV19
CDR3aa: CASSTRTGEKLFF
CDR3nt: TGTGCCAGTAGTACCCGGACAGGGGAAAAACTGTTTTTT

j_gene: TRBJ2-1
abundance: -
d_gene: TRBD2
v_gene: TRBV18
CDR3aa: CASSPYRLAGASEQFF
CDR3nt: TGTGCCAGCTCACCTTACCGACTAGCGGGAGCTAGTGAGCAGTTCTTC

j_gene: TRBJ1-2
abundance: -
d_gene: TRBD1
v_gene: TRBV5-8
CDR3aa: CASSFDRDYGYTF
CDR3nt: TGTGCCAGCAGCTTTGACAGGGATTATGGCTACACCTTC

j_gene: TRBJ2-7
abundance: -
d_gene: -
v_gene: TRBV7-2
CDR3aa: CASSLTGQNPYEQYF
CDR3nt: TGTGCCAGCAGCTTGACAGGACAAAACCCCTACGAGCAGTACTTC

j_gene: TRBJ1-3
abundance: -
d_gene: -
v_gene: TRBV19
CDR3aa: CASSSKYRAGARDTIYF
CDR3nt: TGTGCCAGTAGTTCGAAATACAGGGCAGGAGCTCGGGACACCATATATTTT